This T cell receptor (beta chain) was sequenced in a study of monozygotic twins with inflammatory bowel disease. Study-level points and caveats: It was in IBD patients that TCRbeta diversity (inverse Simpson) was lower than in healthy co-twins.

With about 17 and 10 cycles respectively, two nested PCRs were carried out on TCRalpha and TCRbeta cDNA. TCRdb re-called the 5' RACE reads and gives one entry per CDR3 protein, without DNA. Its table lists around 230,000 distinct CDR3 sequences. The blood volume drawn from each donor was 2.5 to 3 ml. The CDR3 totals 13 residues. Germline assignment: CDR1 DFQATT and CDR2 SNEGSKA (reference sequence). For this clonotype: The antigen is not known.

The clonotype was recovered from a human donor with ulcerative colitis or Crohn's disease, or a healthy co-twin of an affected twin (not recorded which). This chain links TRBV20-1 with TRBJ2-7; the TCRdb call, TRBD1, lacks DNA for checking. Input material: blood. CDR3 protein: CSASGQGASEQYF.